Below are 4 T cell receptor beta chains sequenced from a single sample in a study of T cell responses to AZD1222 COVID-19 vaccine. Profiling relied on immunoSEQ multiplex PCR, and the TCRdb table lists in-frame clones only, not all of them. The table records more than 110,000 clones, 80% to 90% of them present only once. Source: peripheral blood, taken on day 0 of AZD1222 vaccination. Source of these receptors: an adult in good health.

This sequence joins TRBV7-2 and TRBJ2-7, with 8 positions matching TRBD1. Germline CDR1 SGHTA, CDR2 FQGNSA. After removal of 1 base from V and 3 bases from J, the junction contained 5 bases not matched to a gene. The CDR3 consists of 15 residues. The CDR3 nucleotides read TGTGCCAGCAGCTTAGTAGGAGGACAGGGCTACGAGCAGTACTTC. It translates to CASSLVGGQGYEQYF.

This chain joins TRBV5-1 and TRBJ2-7; D not resolved. The germline V gene encodes CDR1 SGHRS and CDR2 YFSETQ. The CDR3 consists of 15 residues. The germline V and J ends were trimmed by 0 bases and 3 bases, with 13 bases remaining between them. The CDR3 DNA reads TGCGCCAGCAGCTTGGGTCTGGGATTCTACTACGAGCAGTACTTC. This gives the protein CASSLGLGFYYEQYF.

This clone has more than one count but fewer than ten. The chain links TRBV27 to TRBJ1-6; weak D call: TRBD1 (5 bases). The V gene's germline CDR1 is MNHEY and CDR2 SMNVEV (reference sequence). The germline V and J ends were trimmed by 2 bases and 10 bases, with 15 bases remaining between them. CDR3 size: 15 residues. The CDR3 DNA reads as TGTGCCAGCAGTTTAATCGGGCCAGGGCAATCACCCCTCCACTTT. Encoded protein: CASSLIGPGQSPLHF.

The chain combines TRBV6-5 with TRBJ2-1, with 7 bases lining up with TRBD2. Losses at the gene ends were 5 bases for V and 6 bases for J; bases not matched to a gene: 4. CDR1 and CDR2 from the germline V gene are MNHEY and SVGAGI. This CDR3 contains 13 residues. The CDR3 DNA follows: TGTGCCAGCAGTCCGACTAGCAGCAATGAGCAGTTCTTC. It specifies CASSPTSSNEQFF.